This T cell receptor (beta chain) emerged from a study of shared clonotypes between healthy human individuals (dated by TCRdb to 2020 to 2022). Turning to the overall study: The cohort comprised a couple of women and a few men aged 18 to 49 years. For each donor, three plates each were used for CD4 naive and CD4 memory, two plates were used for CD8 naive, and one plate was used for CD8 memory. To estimate repertoire size and how much clonotype sharing occurs between individuals, the study deeply sequenced the blood TCR repertoires of roughly 5 healthy adults. To increase sequencing depth and limit assay-specific biases, TCR repertoire library preparation and sequencing were carried out by different laboratories using diverse techniques. Between about 0.9 and 8.9 billion PBMCs per donor were obtained by leukapheresis.

A few counts support this clone. Its specific antigen is unknown. Base quality data are lacking; no much larger clone is found one base away. Clipping removes 2 bases from V and 6 bases from J, with 11 as the unmatched junction base count. CDR1 and CDR2, looked up from the germline V gene, are SGDLS and YYNGEE. There are 16 amino acids in the CDR3, from cysteine to phenylalanine inclusive. Just the 48-base CDR3 DNA is kept, in frame starting at base 1. Donors were healthy HIV-negative adults with no recently reported acute infections or vaccinations. All donors were Caucasian adults living in Nashville, Tennessee, USA. CD4+ T cells were enriched through magnetic negative selection, after which naive cells were positively selected on CD45RA and the remaining negative fraction served as the memory subset. Blood was obtained by leukapheresis, after which PBMCs were separated by Ficoll-Histopaque density gradient centrifugation and cryopreserved in liquid nitrogen vapor phase. Analytical flow cytometry was used to check the purity and quantity of each magnetically sorted T cell population. From each sorted fraction, genomic DNA was isolated and quantified by UV absorbance on a Nanodrop 2000c.

General findings and caveats noted by the study authors: Based on pairwise subsampling, the degree of clonotype sharing among donors was expected to be affected by sequencing depth. Larger estimated clonotype richness was generally found for naive subsets than for memory subsets. Across a handful of donors, roughly 5% of naive CD4, approximately 4% of naive CD8, around 2.1% of memory CD4, and around 0.4% of memory CD8 clonotypes were shared. Sampling was restricted to blood, and TCR repertoires in tissues likely differ from the TCR repertoires found in blood. Rarefaction of sorted-subset datasets indicated incomplete sequencing despite the large sequencing depth. Compared with non-shared clonotypes, the clonotypes found in all four sorted-subset donors had higher generation probabilities. The genetic and exposure-history diversity represented was limited by the small number of donors.

Using the deep immunoSEQ assay, TCR CDR3 regions were amplified from genomic DNA by multiplex PCR. Genomic DNA extracted from each cell subset was distributed evenly over all wells of several immunoSEQ 96-well plates, and each plate served as one replicate. For sorted subsets, roughly 0.2 ug genomic DNA, equal to about 30,000 T cell genomes, was loaded into each replicate PCR. Purified libraries were measured with a Qubit 3.0 fluorometer, size-checked on a Bioanalyzer 2100, and measured again with the KAPA Library Quantification kit. Each immunoSEQ 96-well plate was sequenced on its own single-read 150-cycle Illumina NextSeq 550 flow cell. The original methods were these. Because the immunoSEQ output included only junctional sequences and no quality scores, the filtering could not be the same as the filtering used for full-length reads. To assign V/J genes and CDR3, sequences were annotated against IMGT germline references using PyIR, a Python wrapper for IgBLAST v1.9. Reads were filtered out if the reads had weak V/J assignments (E-value above 1e-6), no CDR3, stop codons, out-of-frame junctions, or ambiguous translated residues. V3J clonotypes were defined as sequences sharing an identical inferred V gene, J gene, and CDR3 amino acid sequence. Percentage overlap between repertoires was computed as shared unique clonotypes divided by the size of the smaller repertoire. Richness of each repertoire was evaluated using RTK rarefaction, the Chao1 estimator, and Recon v2.1 estimates of unobserved clonotypes. OLGA was used to compute generation probabilities for all TCRbeta clonotypes that the gDNA method yielded from a handful of donors. In its TCRdb copy, this immuneACCESS table keeps in-frame sequences only and misses some clones. Where compared with another copy, unresolved V genes explain less than half of these, and the others have no known cause. V, J and clone size are those of that table, while D and trimming were read from the DNA. Counted in this sample were about 680,000 clones; around two thirds of them appeared once. The ten largest clones add up to approximately 1.7% of the sample.

The chain is assembled from TRBV9 and TRBJ2-7; TRBD2 fits 10 bases in the junction. The sequenced material came from memory CD4+ T cells sorted from blood. What this sample's cell subset or site label stands for: CD45RA-negative fraction. The TCR sequence derives from a young woman in good health. The sequenced DNA is TGTGCCAGCAGCGTGGGGTCGGAGCGGGAGGGTGTCGAGCAGTACTTC. The translation is CASSVGSEREGVEQYF. Where the CDR3 stops, the reference TRBV9 and TRBJ2-7 genes take over; the full variable domain is DSGVTQTPKHLITATGQRVTLRCSPRSGDLSVYWYQQSLDQGLQFLIQYYNGEERAKGNILERFSAQQFPDLHSELNLSSLELGDSALYFCASSVGSEREGVEQYFGPGTRLTVT.